The present T cell receptor (beta chain) was sequenced within a study of cytotoxic CD8 clonotypes in ibrutinib-treated CLL. This clone was detected only once. CDR3 length equals 16 residues. J gave up 3 bases and V 5 bases, and 10 bases lay outside the gene matches. Germline CDR1 reads SGHAT; CDR2 reads FQNNGV. The protocol was immunoSEQ multiplex PCR, while the TCRdb copy is restricted to in-frame clones and leaves out a portion. The sample has tens of thousands of clones, roughly 50% seen once; the top ten hold roughly a quarter. This sequence originates from a human donor with chronic lymphocytic leukemia. The material was PBMCs, obtained at disease progression, from a patient treated with ibrutinib. V usage is TRBV11-2 and J usage is TRBJ2-5; 9 nucleotides match TRBD2. CDR3 coding DNA: TGTGCCAGCAGCACCGGGACTAGCAGAAAGGAAGAGACCCAGTACTTC. Translating gives CASSTGTSRKEETQYF.